The T cell receptor (beta chain) under discussion was sequenced for a study of beta chain features in type 1 diabetes (dated by TCRdb to 2016 to 2018). Looking at the study overall: Mean age, gender distribution, total cell number and subset yield were not different between patients and healthy donors. A total of approximately 100 million sorted cells were examined across all samples, and the number of cells per subset was strongly correlated with RNA yield. The study compared the TCRB repertoires of sorted circulating CD4+ T cell subsets in recently diagnosed type 1 diabetes patients with those in matched healthy donors. Whereas all 28 donors provided naive and central memory subsets, regulatory and stem cell-like memory subsets were isolated from just 8 patients and roughly 8 healthy donors.

The entire amount of isolated RNA was reverse transcribed using the High Capacity cDNA Reverse Transcription Kit, so the sequenced TCRB transcripts were expressed ones. Deep immunoSEQ sequencing was performed on naive, central memory and regulatory T cell samples, with an average of about 4 million total reads per sample. After sorted cells were lysed in RLT buffer, RNA was extracted with DNase-treated RNeasy Micro or Mini kits, with the choice depending on cell number. Each cell subset was processed on its own to prevent cross-contamination, while patient and healthy donor samples were processed together. The immunoSEQ multiplex PCR was used to amplify TCRB sequences from cDNA, yielding 87-bp fragments that span the CDR3 region. Amplicons were sequenced on the Illumina HiSeq platform. Regarding the original processing steps: PCR bias was computationally corrected using synthetic template baselines, reads within Hamming distance 2 were collapsed, and singletons that could not be merged were discarded. Reads were aligned against IMGT to assign V, D and J genes, CDR3 length and insertions or deletions at six rearrangement sites. Within each subset, clonotype counts were normalized to sorted cell number, and only after that were true diversity and Gini coefficients computed with the tcR R package. The overlap coefficient, calculated on TCRB nucleotide sequences, was used to measure repertoire sharing. Out-of-frame TCRB sequences from naive cells were analyzed to stand in for the pre-selection repertoire. TCRdb provides this immuneACCESS table in a form limited to in-frame rearrangements. Some clones are lacking; in checked studies, under half of them reflect an unresolved V gene, and why the rest are absent is not known. V and J calls and clone size are as listed in that table; D and trimming were resolved from the DNA. The sample table lists approximately 340,000 clones, more than 13% of them with a count of one. Jointly, the top ten make up approximately 0.019% of the sample.

From the germline V gene, CDR1 is SGHRS and CDR2 is YFSETQ. Here V drops 1 base and J drops 2 bases, and the junction holds 5 bases not matched to any gene. The CDR3 numbers 16 residues from cysteine through phenylalanine. The kept DNA is CDR3 alone, 48 bases in frame from the first base. This clone was counted only a few times. The target of this receptor is not known. No base qualities exist here, and no much larger clone lies one base off it. From each donor, a single peripheral blood sample of about 100 mL on average was drawn into heparinised tubes. Using a panel that included CD45RO, CCR7, CD25, CD127, CD95 and CD27, naive, central memory, regulatory and stem cell-like memory CD4+ T cells were sorted on a BD FACSAria II. Purity was above 95% for every sorted population. PBMCs were isolated immediately by Lymphoprep density gradient centrifugation and stained directly without culture. To minimize batch effects, samples were stained and sorted in pairs, one healthy donor with one patient per experiment.

Broader findings and caveats from the paper: Naive, central memory and regulatory TCRB repertoires appeared to be more alike among patients than among healthy donors. Shorter templates might be favored by PCR, yet because patient and control samples were amplified and corrected together, any such skew would affect both groups equally. Because small numbers of individuals were included in the HLA sub-analyses, any influence of HLA type on TCRB rearrangement was left unresolved. Because cDNA was sequenced instead of genomic DNA, highly expressing activated cells could be over-represented, though the groups showed no difference in activation or CD3 levels. Type 1 diabetes patients showed a moderate but significant shortening of TCRB CDR3 length in all four CD4+ subsets. Fewer insertions and more nucleotide deletions at VDJ recombination sites were observed in patients with type 1 diabetes, implying thymic rearrangement abnormalities.

The chain couples TRBV5-1 to TRBJ2-1, and 8 bases in between align with TRBD2. The sequence was collected from a woman aged 18-29 years in good health. The specimen sequenced was naive CD4+ T cells from blood. What this sample's cell subset or site label stands for: true naive CD4+ T cells. CDR3 sequence: CASSLSSGPPYNEQFF. The DNA sequence reads TGCGCCAGCAGCTTGTCTAGCGGGCCCCCCTACAATGAGCAGTTCTTC.